One T cell receptor (beta chain) is described in this entry. These data originate in a study of technical replicates of blood from a few donors. Libraries were prepared by immunoSEQ multiplex PCR; TCRdb keeps only in-frame clonotypes and omits some of them. The data contain 55,000 to 75,000 clones, 91% of them seen just once; the ten biggest clones take up about 4.3%. The source is a human donor in good health. Some clones in this sample may be carry-over from other donors' samples. Sequenced material: PBMCs.

The CDR3 reads CASSFAGISYEQYF. CDR3 DNA: TGCGCCAGCAGCTTTGCGGGTATCTCCTACGAGCAGTACTTC. V is TRBV5-1 and J is TRBJ2-7; D possibly corresponds to TRBD2 (5 bases). The ends were cut back, 2 bases at V and 0 bases at J, with 9 bases in the middle. The CDR3 has 14 residues. Germline lookup yields CDR1 SGHRS and CDR2 YFSETQ.